These 3 T cell receptor beta chains came from one sample sequenced in a study of shared clonotypes between healthy human individuals. Repertoires were generated with immunoSEQ multiplex PCR, while TCRdb's copy carries only in-frame clones and drops some. The repertoire includes 2 million to 2.5 million clones, approximately 90% of them detected once, and around 0.4% sits in the top ten. Sequencing was performed on naive CD4+ T cells from PBMCs. Described subset: CD45RA+ positively selected. These receptors were collected from a man younger than 35 in good health. Some clones in this sample may be carry-over from other donors' samples.

This chain joins TRBV5-1 and TRBJ1-1; D not resolved. V was shortened by 4 bases and J by 6 bases, with 13 bases between the two germline ends. CDR1 is SGHRS, CDR2 YFSETQ, per germline. The CDR3 extends over 13 amino acids. The CDR3 DNA follows: TGCGCCAGCAGCCCTGGGGAGGGCCCTGAAGCTTTCTTT. This sequence encodes CASSPGEGPEAFF. The full variable domain, with the rest looked up from reference TRBV5-1 and TRBJ1-1, is KAGVTQTPRYLIKTRGQQVTLSCSPISGHRSVSWYQQTPGQGLQFLFEYFSETQRNKGNFPGRFSGRQFSNSRSEMNVSTLELGDSALYLCASSPGEGPEAFFGQGTRLTVV.

The chain carries TRBV18 and TRBJ2-3, with 12 nucleotides matching TRBD2. Germline-derived CDR1 and CDR2 are KGHSH and LQKENI. J was trimmed by 3 bases and V by 5 bases; bases with no gene match: 3. The CDR3 covers 15 residues. In nucleotides, the CDR3 is TGTGCCAGCTCAGCCCTAGCGGGAGGGACAGATACGCAGTATTTT. Its translation: CASSALAGGTDTQYF.

This sequence joins TRBV5-6 and TRBJ2-3; TRBD1 is a possible D gene (5 bases). Between the trimmed V and J ends, which lost 4 bases and 2 bases, there was a span of 11 bases. Germline CDR1 SGHDT, CDR2 YYEEEE. The CDR3 is made up of 14 amino acids. The CDR3 bases are TGTGCCAGCAGCGTCGACAGATACACAGATACGCAGTATTTT. Translating it yields CASSVDRYTDTQYF. Variable domain in full (rest from reference TRBV5-6 and TRBJ2-3): DAGVTQSPTHLIKTRGQQVTLRCSPKSGHDTVSWYQQALGQGPQFIFQYYEEEERQRGNFPDRFSGHQFPNYSSELNVNALLLGDSALYLCASSVDRYTDTQYFGPGTRLTVL.